The 29 T cell receptor beta chains below were found in one sample sequenced in a study of cytomegalovirus exposure and HLA in healthy donors. Some clones are missing from TCRdb's copy, which holds only in-frame ones; the method was immunoSEQ multiplex PCR. The sample carries roughly 220,000 clones, 85% to 95% recorded once. The sample comprised PBMCs. The receptor set was obtained from a woman between 18 and 29 years old in good health and CMV-seronegative.

The CDR3 nucleotides are TGTGCCAGCAGCTTGGAGGACAGAGCCTACGAGCAGTACTTC. This codes for CASSLEDRAYEQYF. The rearrangement joins TRBV11-2 to TRBJ2-7, with TRBD1 as a possible D gene (6 bases). Germline V lookup: CDR1 SGHAT, CDR2 FQNNGV. The CDR3 covers 14 residues. The V gene lost 3 bases and the J gene lost 2 bases, with 11 bases spanning the gap.

This rearrangement joins TRBV15 to TRBJ1-1; tentative D call: TRBD1 (5 bases). From germline, CDR1 is LNHNV and CDR2 YYDKDF (reference sequence). The V and J ends lost 0 bases and 5 bases respectively, with 7 bases between them. The CDR3 is 13 amino acids. CDR3 amino acids: CATSRDRGTEAFF. In nucleotides, the CDR3 is TGTGCCACCAGCAGAGATCGGGGGACTGAAGCTTTCTTT.

V gene TRBV2 combines with J gene TRBJ1-1, with D possibly matching TRBD1 (5 bases). Trimming took 6 bases from V and 6 from J, leaving 17 bases between them. CDR3 length equals 14 residues. Germline CDR1 is SNHLY and CDR2 is FYNNEI. CDR3: CASRAGREWAEAFF. The CDR3 nucleotides read TGTGCCAGCAGGGCGGGACGAGAATGGGCTGAAGCTTTCTTT.

The rearrangement uses TRBV11-3 and TRBJ1-2; tentatively, D is TRBD1 (5 bases). This CDR3 spans 12 amino acids. The ends were cut back, 5 bases at V and 2 bases at J, with 6 bases in the middle. Germline CDR1 and CDR2: SGHNT and YENEEA. The CDR3 loop is CASSRGNYGYTF. The CDR3 bases are TGTGCCAGCAGCAGGGGAAACTATGGCTACACCTTC.

The V and J genes are TRBV6-6 and TRBJ2-1; 7 nucleotides agree with TRBD2. From germline, CDR1 is MNHNY and CDR2 SVGAGI (reference sequence). This CDR3 region has 15 residues. Trimming took 5 bases from V and 8 from J; bases not matched to a gene: 12. CDR3 nucleotides: TGTGCCAGCAGTAACAGACTAGCCACAGCAGATGAGCAGTTCTTC. Encoded protein: CASSNRLATADEQFF.

The gene calls are TRBV7-6 and TRBJ2-2, with D unclear. The CDR3 is made up of 12 amino acids. Germline V gene data show CDR1 as SGHVS and CDR2 as FNYEAQ. The V gene lost 6 bases and the J gene lost 4 bases, with 6 bases spanning the gap. CDR3: CASSGATGELFF. The CDR3 region has the DNA TGTGCCAGCAGTGGAGCCACCGGGGAGCTGTTTTTT. The full variable domain, in which reference TRBV7-6 and TRBJ2-2 provide the parts outside the CDR3, is GAGVSQSPRYKVTKRGQDVALRCDPISGHVSLYWYRQALGQGPEFLTYFNYEAQQDKSGLPNDRFSAERPEGSISTLTIQRTEQRDSAMYRCASSGATGELFFGEGSRLTVL.

This clone has only a few counts. J is TRBJ1-4 and V is TRBV6-5; TRBD1 agrees at 7 bases. CDR1 and CDR2 (germline): MNHEY, SVGAGI. The V and J ends lost 5 bases and 6 bases, in that order; junction bases with no gene match: 6. CDR3 size: 14 residues. Here the CDR3 reads CASSDRQGHEKLFF. CDR3 DNA: TGTGCCAGCAGTGACCGACAGGGCCATGAAAAACTGTTTTTT.

The gene calls are TRBV20-1 and TRBJ2-3; 8 positions agree with TRBD1. After removal of 1 base from V and 12 bases from J, the junction contained 3 bases not matched to a gene. CDR3 length: 11 residues. Germline lookup yields CDR1 DFQATT and CDR2 SNEGSKA (reference sequence). The chain's CDR3 is CSARGQGPQYF. For the CDR3, the DNA is TGCAGTGCTAGAGGACAGGGGCCCCAGTATTTT.

The CDR3 nucleotides read TGTGCCAGCAGTTTTGGGCAGGGCGTGGCTACGCAGTATTTT. Protein product: CASSFGQGVATQYF. The V and J genes are TRBV28 and TRBJ2-3, with D tentatively TRBD1 (5 bases). Trimming stripped 3 bases from V and 8 bases from J, with 15 bases between. The CDR3 contains 14 residues. CDR1 is MDHEN, CDR2 SYDVKM, per germline.

CDR3 amino acids: CASSKGQGGGYEQYF. The CDR3, as DNA: TGTGCCAGTAGCAAAGGACAGGGTGGTGGCTACGAGCAGTACTTC. The genes are TRBV19 and TRBJ2-7, with TRBD1 matching over 8 bases. Germline assignment: CDR1 LNHDA and CDR2 SQIVND (reference sequence). Trimming at V came to 6 bases and at J to 3 bases, leaving 10 bases not matched to a gene. CDR3 length equals 15 residues.

This clone came up once. The V gene is TRBV30, the J gene TRBJ1-5, with no clear D. CDR3 size: 16 residues. CDR1 and CDR2 (germline): GTSNPN, SVGIG (reference sequence). Trimming stripped 2 bases from V and 3 bases from J, with 17 bases between. In nucleotides, the CDR3 is TGTGCCTGGAGTACAGTGTTGGGGAGGGACAATCAGCCCCAGCATTTT. This encodes CAWSTVLGRDNQPQHF.

The rearrangement links TRBV18 to TRBJ2-7; TRBD2 matches at 11 bases. The length of the CDR3 is 16 residues. The germline V gene has CDR1 KGHSH and CDR2 LQKENI. V was pared by 5 bases and J by 2 bases, with 8 bases of the junction left unmatched. CDR3 bases: TGTGCCAGCTCATTTACCTCTAGCGGGGGGCCCTACGAGCAGTACTTC. It yields the protein CASSFTSSGGPYEQYF. Full variable domain (missing parts from reference TRBV18 and TRBJ2-7): NAGVMQNPRHLVRRRGQEARLRCSPMKGHSHVYWYRQLPEEGLKFMVYLQKENIIDESGMPKERFSAEFPKEGPSILRIQQVVRGDSAAYFCASSFTSSGGPYEQYFGPGTRLTVT.

The chain recombines TRBV29-1 with TRBJ1-1; D remains unclear. The V end lost 3 bases, the J end lost 5 bases, and 13 bases lay between the germline ends. There are 13 residues in the CDR3. CDR1 is SQVTM and CDR2 is ANQGSEA in the germline V gene. The CDR3 spells CSVETEVGTEAFF. The CDR3 coding sequence is TGCAGCGTTGAGACGGAGGTGGGAACTGAAGCTTTCTTT.

The CDR3 DNA reads TGTGCCATCAGTGGATACCCCCGGGGGAGGGGAAACACCATATATTTT. Protein product: CAISGYPRGRGNTIYF. V usage is TRBV10-3 and J usage is TRBJ1-3; D is perhaps TRBD1 (5 bases). The CDR3 has 16 residues. From germline, CDR1 is ENHRY and CDR2 SYGVKD. V dropped 4 bases and J dropped 4 bases, with 17 bases sitting between them.

This clone has only one observation. The gene calls are TRBV7-3 and TRBJ2-1; 7 bases line up with TRBD2. This CDR3 comprises 15 residues. Germline V gene sequence: CDR1 SGHTA, CDR2 FQGTGA. Germline trimming cut 3 bases from V and 0 bases from J; bases unmatched to any gene: 2. The CDR3 bases are TGTGCCAGCAGCTTGAGCGGGGTCTCCTACAATGAGCAGTTCTTC. Translating it yields CASSLSGVSYNEQFF.

The rearrangement joins TRBV6-5 to TRBJ2-3; 7 bases are a match to TRBD2. CDR1 is MNHEY and CDR2 is SVGAGI in the germline V gene. The CDR3 runs to 15 residues. Germline trimming cut 6 bases from V and 6 bases from J; bases unmatched to any gene: 12. CDR3: CASRPRLAVEDTQYF. The CDR3 region has the DNA TGTGCCAGCAGGCCTCGGCTAGCGGTCGAGGATACGCAGTATTTT.

With regard to this clone: The junction differs from germline at one of its ends, possibly a read error. The rearrangement links TRBV29-1 to TRBJ2-6; D not certain. From germline, CDR1 is SQVTM and CDR2 ANQGSEA. The CDR3 runs 14 residues. DNA of the CDR3: TGCAGCGTTGAAATCCTCTCTAGGGCCAACGTCCTGACTTTC. Its translation: CSVEILSRANVLTF.

J is TRBJ1-5 and V is TRBV4-1; 8 positions match TRBD1. Germline values: CDR1 MGHRA, CDR2 YSYEKL. The CDR3 is 14 residues long. The V segment lost 10 bases and the J segment 5 bases; nucleotides outside the gene matches: 10. The CDR3 spells CATPPGGGDQPQHF. The CDR3 bases are TGCGCCACCCCACCAGGGGGCGGTGATCAGCCCCAGCATTTT.

The J gene is TRBJ1-2, the V gene TRBV6-1; 9 bases agree with TRBD1. This CDR3 has 15 residues. The V and J ends lost 6 bases and 7 bases, in that order; junction bases with no gene match: 12. Germline lookup yields CDR1 MNHNS and CDR2 SASEGT. CDR3 protein: CASRAGTGKRVGYTF. The CDR3 DNA reads TGTGCCAGCAGGGCCGGGACAGGGAAACGGGTTGGCTACACCTTC.

This chain uses TRBV5-1 with TRBJ1-1; TRBD1 matches 7 bases. The CDR3 is 16 amino acids. Trimming cost V 4 bases and J 7 bases; bases outside gene matches: 16. Germline V gene sequence: CDR1 SGHRS, CDR2 YFSETQ. CDR3 in amino acids: CASSMGTAPPPNEAFF. CDR3 coding DNA: TGCGCCAGCAGCATGGGGACAGCGCCACCTCCCAATGAAGCTTTCTTT.

The chain couples TRBV9 to TRBJ2-1; the match to TRBD1 covers 10 bases. The CDR3 length is 14 residues. Germline CDR1 is SGDLS and CDR2 is YYNGEE. The J segment lost 7 bases and the V segment lost 0 bases, leaving 1 base of the junction unmatched. In DNA form, the CDR3 reads TGTGCCAGCAGCGTAGGGGGACAGGGGAATGAGCAGTTCTTC. Its translation is CASSVGGQGNEQFF.

J is TRBJ1-1 and V is TRBV4-2, with a weak D call TRBD1 (6 bases). V lost 3 bases and J lost 1, with 12 bases in between. The CDR3 totals 15 residues. CDR1 and CDR2 from the germline V gene are LGHNA and YNFKEQ. The CDR3 nucleotides are TGTGCCAGCAGCCAGGAGGACAGACAGAACACTGAAGCTTTCTTT. Amino acid sequence: CASSQEDRQNTEAFF.

V is TRBV27 and J is TRBJ1-1; 8 bases are a match to TRBD1. The CDR3 totals 15 residues. Germline CDR1 reads MNHEY; CDR2 reads SMNVEV (reference sequence). V trimming: 3 bases; J trimming: 7 bases; junction bases outside the gene matches: 10. CDR3 coding DNA: TGTGCCAGCAGTTTTGGGCCGACAGGGGTGAATGAAGCTTTCTTT. It codes for CASSFGPTGVNEAFF.

This chain links TRBV10-3 with TRBJ2-1, with D possibly matching TRBD1 (7 bases). The CDR3 contains 13 residues. V was pared by 7 bases and J by 8 bases, with 15 bases between. Per germline, CDR1 ENHRY and CDR2 SYGVKD. CDR3 sequence (DNA): TGTGCCATCAAAGAACAGGGGACTGATGAGCAGTTCTTC. Translating it yields CAIKEQGTDEQFF.

In DNA, the CDR3 is TGTGCCAGCTCACCCCTGGACAGGGTAGAGACCCAGTACTTC. Translating gives CASSPLDRVETQYF. The V and J genes are TRBV18 and TRBJ2-5; TRBD1 aligns across 8 bases. With 3 bases clipped from V and 4 bases from J, the junction kept 4 bases outside the gene matches. Per germline, CDR1 KGHSH and CDR2 LQKENI. This CDR3 has 14 residues.

The chain links TRBV19 to TRBJ1-2; D is possibly TRBD1 (6 bases). This CDR3 spans 13 amino acids. Germline V gives CDR1 LNHDA, CDR2 SQIVND (reference sequence). V lost 5 bases and J lost 5, with 12 bases in between. In nucleotides, the CDR3 is TGTGCCAGTAGTCCCTCGGACAGTTATGGCTACACCTTC. Translating it yields CASSPSDSYGYTF.

The chain employs TRBV29-1 and TRBJ2-6, with D hard to call. V was clipped by 7 bases and J by 0 bases, with 16 bases between them. Per the germline V gene, CDR1 is SQVTM and CDR2 is ANQGSEA. CDR3 length: 16 residues. CDR3 sequence reads: CSGLHIYPSGANVLTF. The CDR3 DNA follows: TGCAGCGGATTACACATATACCCCTCTGGGGCCAACGTCCTGACTTTC.

DNA for the CDR3: TGCAGCGCTACGGACAGGGACACCGGGGAGCTGTTTTTT. Translating it yields CSATDRDTGELFF. V is TRBV29-1 and J is TRBJ2-2, with 8 bases lining up with TRBD1. Germline CDR1 is SQVTM and CDR2 is ANQGSEA. V trimming: 7 bases; J trimming: 3 bases; junction bases outside the gene matches: 4. This CDR3 contains 13 residues.

This clone was detected once. The V and J genes are TRBV30 and TRBJ2-7; D is undetermined. V was shortened by 3 bases and J by 2 bases, with 8 bases between the two germline ends. Germline CDR1 is GTSNPN and CDR2 is SVGIG (reference sequence). This CDR3 is 12 amino acids long. CDR3 sequence reads: CAWSDGAYEQYF. As DNA, the CDR3 is TGTGCCTGGAGCGACGGAGCCTACGAGCAGTACTTC.